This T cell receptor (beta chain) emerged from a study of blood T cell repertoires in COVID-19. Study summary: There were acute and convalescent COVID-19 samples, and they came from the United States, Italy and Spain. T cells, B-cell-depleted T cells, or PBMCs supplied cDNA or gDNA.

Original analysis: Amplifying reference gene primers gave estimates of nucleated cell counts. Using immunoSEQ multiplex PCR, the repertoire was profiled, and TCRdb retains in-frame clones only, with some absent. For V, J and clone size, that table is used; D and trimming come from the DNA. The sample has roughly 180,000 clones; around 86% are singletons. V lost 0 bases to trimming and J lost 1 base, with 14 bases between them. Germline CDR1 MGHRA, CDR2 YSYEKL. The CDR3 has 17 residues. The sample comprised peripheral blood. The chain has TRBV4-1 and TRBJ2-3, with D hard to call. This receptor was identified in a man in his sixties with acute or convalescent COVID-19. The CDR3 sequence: CASSQEPSASGTDTQYF. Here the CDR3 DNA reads TGCGCCAGCAGCCAAGAACCCAGCGCGAGCGGCACAGATACGCAGTATTTT.